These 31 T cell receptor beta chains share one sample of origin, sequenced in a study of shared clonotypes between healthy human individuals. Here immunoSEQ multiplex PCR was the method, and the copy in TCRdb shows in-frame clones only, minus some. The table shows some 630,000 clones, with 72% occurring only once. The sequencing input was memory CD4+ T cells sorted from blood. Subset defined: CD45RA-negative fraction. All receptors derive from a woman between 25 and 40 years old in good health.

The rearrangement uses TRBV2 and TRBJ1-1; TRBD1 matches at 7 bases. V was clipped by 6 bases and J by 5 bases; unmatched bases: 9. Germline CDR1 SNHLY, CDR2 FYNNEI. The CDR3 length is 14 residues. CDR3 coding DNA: TGTGCCAGCAGAAGGGACAGCGTCGGGACTGAAGCTTTCTTT. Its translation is CASRRDSVGTEAFF.

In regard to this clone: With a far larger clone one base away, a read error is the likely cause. DNA for the CDR3: TGCGCCAGCAGCCGAGTAGCGGACAGACAGCCCCAGCATTTT. Its translation: CASSRVADRQPQHF. The chain couples TRBV4-1 to TRBJ1-5, with D possibly TRBD1 on 6 matching bases. This CDR3 comprises 14 residues. Trimming removed 4 bases from V and 7 bases from J, with 14 bases in between. Germline V gives CDR1 MGHRA, CDR2 YSYEKL.

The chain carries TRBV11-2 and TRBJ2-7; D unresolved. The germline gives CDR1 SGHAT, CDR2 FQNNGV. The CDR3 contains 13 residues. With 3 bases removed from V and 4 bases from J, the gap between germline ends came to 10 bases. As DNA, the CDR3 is TGTGCCAGCAGCTTTGACAAGGGATACGAGCAGTACTTC. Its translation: CASSFDKGYEQYF.

This CDR3 is CASSLNDRAIGQPQHF. The DNA of the CDR3 is TGTGCCAGCTCACTGAATGACAGGGCCATCGGTCAGCCCCAGCATTTT. The J gene is TRBJ1-5, the V gene TRBV18; 7 bases align to TRBD1. Looked up from germline, CDR1 is KGHSH and CDR2 is LQKENI. The junction had 12 bases not matched to a gene; V was cut back by 4 bases and J by 6 bases. The CDR3 length is 16 residues.

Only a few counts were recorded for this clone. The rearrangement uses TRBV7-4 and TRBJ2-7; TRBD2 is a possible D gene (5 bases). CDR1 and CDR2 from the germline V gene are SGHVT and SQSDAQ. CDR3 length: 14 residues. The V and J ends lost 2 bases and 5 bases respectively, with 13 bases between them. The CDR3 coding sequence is TGTGCCAGCAGCTTAATAAGGGCCGGGGACGAGCAGTACTTC. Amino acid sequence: CASSLIRAGDEQYF.

CDR3 DNA: TGCGCCAGCAGCTTGGTACCAGGAGCCTACGAGCAGTACTTC. Amino acid sequence: CASSLVPGAYEQYF. The chain recombines TRBV5-1 with TRBJ2-7; no firm D call. This CDR3 has 14 amino acids. V was clipped by 0 bases and J by 2 bases, with 9 bases between them. Germline V gives CDR1 SGHRS, CDR2 YFSETQ.

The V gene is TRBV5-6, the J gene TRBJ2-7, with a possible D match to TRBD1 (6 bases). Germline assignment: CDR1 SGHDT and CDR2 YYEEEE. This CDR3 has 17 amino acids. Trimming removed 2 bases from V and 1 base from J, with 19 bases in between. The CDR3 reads CASSFSARDIPSYEQYF. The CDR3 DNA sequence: TGTGCCAGCAGCTTTTCCGCCCGGGACATACCATCCTACGAGCAGTACTTC.

CDR3 sequence: CASSLGGAGVTQYF. The CDR3 nucleotides read TGTGCCAGCAGCTTAGGTGGGGCGGGGGTGACCCAGTACTTC. The V and J genes are TRBV7-2 and TRBJ2-5, with 7 positions matching TRBD2. Losses at the gene ends were 1 base for V and 7 bases for J; bases not matched to a gene: 6. This CDR3 is built from 14 residues. From germline, CDR1 is SGHTA and CDR2 FQGNSA.

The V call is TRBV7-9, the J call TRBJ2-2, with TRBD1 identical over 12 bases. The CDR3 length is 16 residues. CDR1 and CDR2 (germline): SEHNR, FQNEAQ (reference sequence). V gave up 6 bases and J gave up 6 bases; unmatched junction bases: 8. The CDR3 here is CASRSSGTGGSGELFF. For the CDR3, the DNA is TGTGCCAGCAGATCTTCCGGGACAGGGGGCTCCGGGGAGCTGTTTTTT.

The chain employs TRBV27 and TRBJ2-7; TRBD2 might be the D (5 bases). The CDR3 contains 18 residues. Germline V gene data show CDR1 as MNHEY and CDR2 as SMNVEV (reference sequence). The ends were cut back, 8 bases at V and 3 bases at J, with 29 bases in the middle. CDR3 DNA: TGTGCCAGCGGATACACGGCCGCGACTTTGGAACTAGGCTACGAGCAGTACTTC. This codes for CASGYTAATLELGYEQYF.

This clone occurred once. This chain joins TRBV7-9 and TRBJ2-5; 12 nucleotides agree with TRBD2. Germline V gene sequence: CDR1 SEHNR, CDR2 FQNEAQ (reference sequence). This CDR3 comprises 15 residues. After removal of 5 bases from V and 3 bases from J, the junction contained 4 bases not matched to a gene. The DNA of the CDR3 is TGTGCCAGCAGCCCACGACTAGCGGGAGAAGAGACCCAGTACTTC. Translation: CASSPRLAGEETQYF.

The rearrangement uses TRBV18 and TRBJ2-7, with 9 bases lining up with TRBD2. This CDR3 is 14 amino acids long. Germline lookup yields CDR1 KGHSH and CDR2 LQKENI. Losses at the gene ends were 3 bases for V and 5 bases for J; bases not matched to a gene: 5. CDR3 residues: CASSPVASGNEQYF. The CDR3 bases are TGTGCCAGCTCACCGGTGGCTAGCGGGAACGAGCAGTACTTC.

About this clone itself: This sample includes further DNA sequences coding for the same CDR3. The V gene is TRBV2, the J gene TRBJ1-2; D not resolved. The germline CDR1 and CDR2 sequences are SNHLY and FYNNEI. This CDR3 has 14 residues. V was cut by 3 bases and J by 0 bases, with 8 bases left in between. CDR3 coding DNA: TGTGCCAGCAGTGAGAGAGGAGCTAACTATGGCTACACCTTC. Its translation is CASSERGANYGYTF.

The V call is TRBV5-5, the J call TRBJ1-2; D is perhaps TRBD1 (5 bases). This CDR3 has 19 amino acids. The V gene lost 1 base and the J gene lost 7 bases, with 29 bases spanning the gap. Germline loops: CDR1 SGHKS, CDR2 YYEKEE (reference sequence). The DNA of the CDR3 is TGTGCCAGCAGCTTGAGGGGTTATGGGGCAGGGCGCGCCGATAGTGGCTACACCTTC. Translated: CASSLRGYGAGRADSGYTF.

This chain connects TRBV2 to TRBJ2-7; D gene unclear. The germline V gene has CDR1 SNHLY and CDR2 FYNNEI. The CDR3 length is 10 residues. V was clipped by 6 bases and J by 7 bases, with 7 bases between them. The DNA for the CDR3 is TGTGCCAGCAGCCTCTGGGAGCAGTACTTC. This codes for CASSLWEQYF.

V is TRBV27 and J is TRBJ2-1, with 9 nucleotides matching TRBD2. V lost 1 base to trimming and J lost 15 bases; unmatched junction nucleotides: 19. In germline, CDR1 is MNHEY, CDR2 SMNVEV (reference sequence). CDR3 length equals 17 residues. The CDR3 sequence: CASSLLYRAGGPVFLFF. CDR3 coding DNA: TGTGCCAGCAGTTTATTGTACCGGGCGGGAGGGCCCGTCTTTCTGTTCTTC.

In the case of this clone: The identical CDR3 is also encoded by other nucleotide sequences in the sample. CDR3 nucleotide sequence: TGTGCCAGCAGCCCGACAGGGGGCAACTATGGCTACACCTTC. Translating it yields CASSPTGGNYGYTF. The chain carries TRBV7-9 and TRBJ1-2; 10 bases are shared with TRBD1. Germline trimming cut 5 bases from V and 2 bases from J; bases unmatched to any gene: 2. The germline V gene has CDR1 SEHNR and CDR2 FQNEAQ (reference sequence). The CDR3 totals 14 residues.

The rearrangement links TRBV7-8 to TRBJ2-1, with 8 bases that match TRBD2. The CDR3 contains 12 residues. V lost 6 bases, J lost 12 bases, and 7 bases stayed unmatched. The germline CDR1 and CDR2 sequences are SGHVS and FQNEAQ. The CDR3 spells CASSTSGTGQFF. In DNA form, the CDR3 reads TGTGCCAGCAGTACTAGCGGAACGGGGCAGTTCTTC.

The CDR3, as DNA: TGTGCCAGCAGCCCTATGGGTCCCGGGGAGCTGTTTTTT. Translating gives CASSPMGPGELFF. This chain uses TRBV7-6 with TRBJ2-2; D is unclear. Germline loops: CDR1 SGHVS, CDR2 FNYEAQ. Deletions cut 5 bases from V and 6 bases from J, with 10 bases between. CDR3 length: 13 residues.

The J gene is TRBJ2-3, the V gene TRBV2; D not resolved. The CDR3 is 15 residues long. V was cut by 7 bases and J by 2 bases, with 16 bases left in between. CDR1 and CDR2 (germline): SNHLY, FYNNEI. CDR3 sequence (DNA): TGTGCCAGCAAGGTCTGGCGGCAGCCCACAGATACGCAGTATTTT. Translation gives CASKVWRQPTDTQYF.

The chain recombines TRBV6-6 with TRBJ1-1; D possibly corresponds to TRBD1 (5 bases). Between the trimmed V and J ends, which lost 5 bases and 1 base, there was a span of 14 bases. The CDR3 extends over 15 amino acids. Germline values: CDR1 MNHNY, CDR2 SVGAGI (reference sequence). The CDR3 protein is CASSPPQGPNTEAFF. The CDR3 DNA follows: TGTGCCAGCAGTCCTCCCCAGGGCCCGAACACTGAAGCTTTCTTT.

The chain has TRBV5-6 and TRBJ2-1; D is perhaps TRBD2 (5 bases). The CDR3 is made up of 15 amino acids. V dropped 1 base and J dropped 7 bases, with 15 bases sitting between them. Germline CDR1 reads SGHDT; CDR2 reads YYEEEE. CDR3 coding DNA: TGTGCCAGCAGCTTGTATGAGGGAATCCGGAATGAGCAGTTCTTC. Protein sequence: CASSLYEGIRNEQFF.

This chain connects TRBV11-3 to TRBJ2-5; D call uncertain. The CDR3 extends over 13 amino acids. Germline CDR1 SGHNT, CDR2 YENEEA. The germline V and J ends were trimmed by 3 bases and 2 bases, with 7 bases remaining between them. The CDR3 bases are TGTGCCAGCAGCTTCCAGCTGCAAGAGACCCAGTACTTC. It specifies CASSFQLQETQYF.

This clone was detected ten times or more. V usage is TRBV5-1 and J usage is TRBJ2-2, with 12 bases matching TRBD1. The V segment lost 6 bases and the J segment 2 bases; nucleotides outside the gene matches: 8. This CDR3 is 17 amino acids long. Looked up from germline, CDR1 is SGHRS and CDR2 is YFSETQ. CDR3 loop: CASIQGTGGGNTGELFF. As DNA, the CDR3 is TGCGCCAGCATCCAAGGGACAGGGGGCGGTAACACCGGGGAGCTGTTTTTT.

CDR3 loop: CASSSAGGSYEQYF. CDR3 DNA: TGCGCCAGCAGCTCCGCGGGAGGCTCCTACGAGCAGTACTTC. The chain joins TRBV5-1 to TRBJ2-5; 8 bases are a match to TRBD2. The J call is in doubt because the DNA end fits TRBJ2-7 better. Per the germline V gene, CDR1 is SGHRS and CDR2 is YFSETQ. This CDR3 contains 14 residues.

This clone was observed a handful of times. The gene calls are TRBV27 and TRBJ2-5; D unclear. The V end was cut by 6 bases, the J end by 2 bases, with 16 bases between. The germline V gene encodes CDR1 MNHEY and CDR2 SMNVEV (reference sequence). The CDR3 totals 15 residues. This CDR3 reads CASSPGPSWQETQYF. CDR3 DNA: TGTGCCAGCAGCCCCGGACCGAGCTGGCAAGAGACCCAGTACTTC.

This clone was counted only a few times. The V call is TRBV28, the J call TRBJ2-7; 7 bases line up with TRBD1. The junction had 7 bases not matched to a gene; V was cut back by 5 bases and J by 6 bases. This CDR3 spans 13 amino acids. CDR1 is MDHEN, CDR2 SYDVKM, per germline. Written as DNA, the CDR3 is TGTGCCAGCAGTCACGCGACAGGGCGCGAGCAGTACTTC. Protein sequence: CASSHATGREQYF.

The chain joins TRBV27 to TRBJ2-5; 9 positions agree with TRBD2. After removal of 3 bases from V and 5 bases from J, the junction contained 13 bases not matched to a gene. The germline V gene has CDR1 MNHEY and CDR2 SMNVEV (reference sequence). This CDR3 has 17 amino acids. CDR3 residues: CASSLEEGREGSETQYF. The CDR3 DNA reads TGTGCCAGCAGTTTGGAAGAAGGGCGGGAGGGAAGTGAGACCCAGTACTTC.

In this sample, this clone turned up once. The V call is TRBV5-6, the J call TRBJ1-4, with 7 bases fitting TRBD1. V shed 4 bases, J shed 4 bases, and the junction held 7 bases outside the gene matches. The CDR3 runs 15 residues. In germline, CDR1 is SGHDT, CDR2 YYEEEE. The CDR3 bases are TGTGCCAGCAGCAGAATGACAGGGTTTAATGAAAAACTGTTTTTT. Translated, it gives CASSRMTGFNEKLFF.

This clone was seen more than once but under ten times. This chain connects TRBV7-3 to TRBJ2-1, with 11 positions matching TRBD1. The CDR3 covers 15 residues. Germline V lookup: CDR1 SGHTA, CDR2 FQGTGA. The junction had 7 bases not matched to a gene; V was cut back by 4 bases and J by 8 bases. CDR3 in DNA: TGTGCCAGCAGCTCCCCCGGGACAGGGGGACATGAGCAGTTCTTC. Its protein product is CASSSPGTGGHEQFF.

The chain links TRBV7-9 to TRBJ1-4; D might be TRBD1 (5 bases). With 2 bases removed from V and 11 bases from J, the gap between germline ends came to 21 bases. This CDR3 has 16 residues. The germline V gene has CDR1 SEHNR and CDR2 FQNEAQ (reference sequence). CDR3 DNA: TGTGCCAGCAGCTTACCTTTTTTCGGGACCCGTCCGAAACTGTTTTTT. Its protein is CASSLPFFGTRPKLFF.